The source of this TCR beta chain is a study of human T cells and chemical hapten exposure. Study-level findings and limits: Clustering by CDR3 similarity yielded significantly more large clusters from expanded TCRs than controls.

Germline CDR1 SGHRS, CDR2 YFSETQ. This CDR3 is 15 amino acids long. Trimming removed 5 bases from V and 9 bases from J; junction bases left unmatched: 8. This sample's time point: patch test 3, about 24 weeks after DPC sensitization. Treatment described: therapeutic diphenylcyclopropenone sensitization with weekly scalp DPC. Venepuncture was done earlier than the placement of each patch test. From whole blood left unfractionated, total RNA was extracted. On this clonotype: The antigen is undetermined.

The library attached unique molecular identifiers to individual cDNA molecules. MiXCR, run by TCRdb on the RACE reads, gives a single entry per CDR3 protein. The sample contains about 120,000 distinct CDR3 sequences, roughly 12% of which appear only once. Sequenced here: whole blood, sampled in connection with sensitization to the hapten diphenylcyclopropenone (DPC). This sequence was found in a woman aged 50 to 60 with alopecia areata. Some clones in this sample may be carry-over from other donors' samples. This sequence joins TRBV5-1 and TRBJ2-6; 10 positions match TRBD1. The CDR3 is CASSPTGGEGNVLTF. For the CDR3, the DNA is TGCGCCAGCAGTCCGACAGGGGGCGAGGGCAACGTCCTGACTTTC.